This record looks at one TCR beta chain sequence and its context. The data were obtained in a study of blood T cell repertoires in COVID-19. Study-wide background: Sites across the United States, Italy and Spain contributed samples from acute and convalescent COVID-19. From T cells, B-cell-depleted T cells, or PBMCs came the material, which was cDNA or gDNA.

The V end was cut by 0 bases, the J end by 7 bases, with 12 bases between. CDR1 and CDR2 (germline): GTSNPN, SVGIG (reference sequence). The CDR3 loop spans 13 amino acids. Assay: immunoSEQ multiplex PCR; the TCRdb copy retains only in-frame clones and omits some. The sample holds roughly 290,000 clones, roughly 91% seen once. The receptor's source is a man aged 25-45 years with acute or convalescent COVID-19. The genes are TRBV30 and TRBJ1-2; D is undetermined. Specimen: peripheral blood. The CDR3 spells CAWSVLWRAGYTF. The CDR3 nucleotides read TGTGCCTGGAGTGTACTGTGGCGGGCTGGCTACACCTTC.